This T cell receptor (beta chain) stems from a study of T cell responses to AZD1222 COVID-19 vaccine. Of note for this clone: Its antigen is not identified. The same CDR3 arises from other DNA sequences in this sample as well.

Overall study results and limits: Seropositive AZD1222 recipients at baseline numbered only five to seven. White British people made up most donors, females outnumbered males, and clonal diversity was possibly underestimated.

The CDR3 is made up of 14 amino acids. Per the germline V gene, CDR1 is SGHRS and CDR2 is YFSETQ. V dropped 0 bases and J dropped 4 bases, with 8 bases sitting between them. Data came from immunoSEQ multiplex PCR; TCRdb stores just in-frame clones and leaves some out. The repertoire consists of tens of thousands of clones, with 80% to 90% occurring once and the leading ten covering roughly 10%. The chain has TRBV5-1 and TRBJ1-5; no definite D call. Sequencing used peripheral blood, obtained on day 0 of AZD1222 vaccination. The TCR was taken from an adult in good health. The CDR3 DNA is TGCGCCAGCAGCTTGGGGGGTGGGAATCAGCCCCAGCATTTT. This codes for CASSLGGGNQPQHF.